Following are 10 T cell receptor beta chains from one sample sequenced in a study of beta chain features in type 1 diabetes. The authors reverse transcribed all of the isolated RNA, so sequencing captured expressed TCRB transcripts. Produced via immunoSEQ multiplex PCR; TCRdb's table is partial and in-frame only. Found here are 250,000 to 350,000 clones, 11% of them singletons; the top ten hold about 0.014%. Specimen: naive CD4+ T cells from blood. These receptors were taken from a woman in her 30s in good health.

This clone was detected only a few times. The CDR3, as DNA: TGTGCCAGCAGCCTCGGAGGGGCCAAAAACATTCAGTACTTC. This sequence encodes CASSLGGAKNIQYF. The chain employs TRBV7-2 and TRBJ2-4; perhaps TRBD2 as D (6 bases). Germline lookup yields CDR1 SGHTA and CDR2 FQGNSA. This CDR3 is 14 amino acids long. Trimming removed 5 bases from V and 1 base from J, with 9 bases in between.

This clone occurred a few times. The V and J genes are TRBV7-8 and TRBJ2-2, with D possibly TRBD1 on 6 matching bases. Germline loops: CDR1 SGHVS, CDR2 FQNEAQ. CDR3 length: 13 residues. V was trimmed by 6 bases and J by 3 bases, leaving 8 bases between them. Written as DNA, the CDR3 is TGTGCCAGCAGGAACAGGGACACCGGGGAGCTGTTTTTT. Translation: CASRNRDTGELFF.

This clone was seen only a few times. This sequence joins TRBV27 and TRBJ2-3, with a weak D call TRBD2 (5 bases). CDR1 is MNHEY, CDR2 SMNVEV, per germline (reference sequence). The CDR3 runs to 17 residues. Trimming left V 5 bases short and J 0 bases short, with 18 bases between. Here the CDR3 DNA reads TGTGCCAGCAGTCGGAGCGGATCGGTGGATAGCACAGATACGCAGTATTTT. Amino acid sequence: CASSRSGSVDSTDTQYF.

This clone showed up just once. V gene TRBV7-2 combines with J gene TRBJ2-5, with 9 bases identical to TRBD2. Germline V gives CDR1 SGHTA, CDR2 FQGNSA. The V and J ends lost 0 bases and 5 bases, in that order; junction bases with no gene match: 7. The CDR3 is 16 amino acids. The CDR3 protein is CASSLALAGAGETQYF. In DNA, the CDR3 is TGTGCCAGCAGCTTAGCGTTAGCGGGAGCGGGGGAGACCCAGTACTTC.

This clone was counted a few times. This sequence joins TRBV14 and TRBJ2-2, with 10 bases matching TRBD2. CDR3 length: 20 residues. J lost 4 bases, V lost 0 bases, and 14 bases had no gene match. Germline V gene data show CDR1 as SGHDN and CDR2 as FVKESK. The CDR3, as DNA: TGTGCCAGCAGCCAAGATCCGTTGGAGCGGGAGGGCCGCTCCACCGGGGAGCTGTTTTTT. Encoded protein: CASSQDPLEREGRSTGELFF.

The gene calls are TRBV5-1 and TRBJ2-5, with D possibly matching TRBD2 (6 bases). CDR1 and CDR2 from the germline V gene are SGHRS and YFSETQ. V lost 0 bases, J lost 4 bases, and 10 bases lay in between. CDR3 length: 14 amino acids. DNA for the CDR3: TGCGCCAGCAGCTTGGTGGTCGGGGGAGAGACCCAGTACTTC. Amino acid sequence: CASSLVVGGETQYF.

CDR3 residues: CASSLWGALTDTQYF. CDR3 DNA: TGCGCCAGCAGCTTGTGGGGAGCCCTAACAGATACGCAGTATTTT. The chain recombines TRBV5-1 with TRBJ2-3, with TRBD2 as a possible D gene (5 bases). The V and J ends lost 1 base and 3 bases respectively, with 12 bases between them. CDR1 SGHRS and CDR2 YFSETQ come from the germline V gene. The CDR3 consists of 15 residues.

This clone was seen more than once but under ten times. The chain combines TRBV25-1 with TRBJ2-1; 7 nucleotides align to TRBD1. CDR3 length: 17 residues. Losses at the gene ends were 5 bases for V and 1 base for J; bases not matched to a gene: 11. The germline V gene has CDR1 MGHDK and CDR2 SYGVNS. The CDR3 DNA reads TGTGCCAGCAGTACCGGAGCATGGGACAGATCCTACAATGAGCAGTTCTTC. Translation gives CASSTGAWDRSYNEQFF.

A few counts support this clone. The V and J genes are TRBV29-1 and TRBJ1-1; maybe TRBD1 (5 bases). This CDR3 spans 12 amino acids. CDR1 is SQVTM and CDR2 is ANQGSEA in the germline V gene. V lost 7 bases to trimming and J lost 0 bases, with 9 bases between them. This chain's CDR3 is CSAGGMNTEAFF. The DNA for the CDR3 is TGCAGCGCGGGGGGAATGAACACTGAAGCTTTCTTT.

V usage is TRBV14 and J usage is TRBJ2-1; TRBD2 might be the D (5 bases). Deletions cut 2 bases from V and 0 bases from J, with 11 bases between. This CDR3 region has 16 residues. The germline V gene encodes CDR1 SGHDN and CDR2 FVKESK. This CDR3 reads CASSQSRGGSYNEQFF. DNA of the CDR3: TGTGCCAGCAGCCAATCACGGGGTGGCTCCTACAATGAGCAGTTCTTC.